These 7 T cell receptor beta chains were sequenced from one sample in a study of blood T cell repertoires in COVID-19. Produced via immunoSEQ multiplex PCR; TCRdb's table is partial and in-frame only. Here the sample spans hundreds of thousands of clones, under 95% being singletons. Sequencing was performed on PBMCs or T cells enriched from blood (not recorded which). The receptor set was obtained from a man aged 55-75 years who had recovered from COVID-19.

The rearrangement joins TRBV3-1 (or the pseudogene TRBV3-2) to TRBJ2-3; D is unclear. The CDR3 covers 19 residues. V lost 0 bases and J 6 bases, leaving 25 bases between the germline ends. CDR1 and CDR2 from the germline V gene are LGHDT and YNNKEL (reference sequence). The CDR3 sequence: CASSQDRLAVRSDKDTQYF. CDR3 in DNA: TGTGCCAGCAGCCAAGACAGGTTGGCTGTGCGAAGTGACAAGGATACGCAGTATTTT.

This chain connects TRBV5-1 to TRBJ2-7; 7 nucleotides align to TRBD2. V lost 5 bases and J lost 2; bases outside the gene matches: 4. Germline V lookup: CDR1 SGHRS, CDR2 YFSETQ. The CDR3 runs to 13 residues. The CDR3 spells CASRGGMAYEQYF. The CDR3, as DNA: TGCGCCAGCAGGGGGGGGATGGCCTACGAGCAGTACTTC.

The V gene is TRBV11-3, the J gene TRBJ2-1, with 12 bases matching TRBD2. Germline CDR1 is SGHNT and CDR2 is YENEEA. The J segment lost 5 bases and the V segment lost 5 bases, leaving 4 bases of the junction unmatched. This CDR3 contains 15 residues. Here the CDR3 DNA reads TGTGCCAGCAGCCGTACTAGCGGGGGGAACAATGAGCAGTTCTTC. Residues: CASSRTSGGNNEQFF.

This rearrangement joins TRBV5-1 to TRBJ1-2, with 7 bases aligning to TRBD1. The CDR3 length is 15 residues. Germline CDR1 reads SGHRS; CDR2 reads YFSETQ. The V gene end was trimmed by 0 bases and the J gene end by 4 bases; junction bases not matched to a gene: 6. The CDR3 DNA follows: TGCGCCAGCAGCTTGGCGACCGGGACAGCCTATGGCTACACCTTC. Protein sequence: CASSLATGTAYGYTF.

As DNA, the CDR3 is TGTGCCTGGAGTGCTGCAGTAACGGGCTACACCTTC. It encodes CAWSAAVTGYTF. This rearrangement joins TRBV30 to TRBJ1-2, with D unresolved. Germline values: CDR1 GTSNPN, CDR2 SVGIG (reference sequence). Trimming stripped 1 base from V and 8 bases from J, with 11 bases between. The CDR3 spans 12 residues.

The J gene is TRBJ1-2, the V gene TRBV5-1; 7 nucleotides align to TRBD1. J was trimmed by 8 bases and V by 0 bases; bases with no gene match: 10. Per germline, CDR1 SGHRS and CDR2 YFSETQ. The CDR3 totals 15 residues. For the CDR3, the DNA is TGCGCCAGCAGCTTGGAGGGACAGTCTCTTCAAGGCTACACCTTC. It yields the protein CASSLEGQSLQGYTF.

CDR3 residues: CASSSSPGTGTSTDTQYF. For the CDR3, the DNA is TGCGCCAGCAGCTCATCTCCCGGGACAGGGACTAGCACAGATACGCAGTATTTT. The chain carries TRBV5-1 and TRBJ2-3, with 9 bases that match TRBD1. Trimming took 3 bases from V and 0 from J; bases not matched to a gene: 11. This CDR3 is 18 amino acids long. Germline V lookup: CDR1 SGHRS, CDR2 YFSETQ.